This TCR beta chain was sequenced in a study of T-cell reconstitution after alpha-beta-depleted transplantation in children. Per the germline V gene, CDR1 is SGHRS and CDR2 is YFSETQ. The CDR3 is 15 amino acids. V lost 0 bases to trimming and J lost 8 bases; unmatched junction nucleotides: 7. Using unique molecular identifiers, the investigators prepared the TCRbeta library. MiXCR, applied by TCRdb to the PCR reads, yields one record per CDR3 protein. The sample gives around 490,000 distinct CDR3 sequences, roughly 10% of which show up once; 14% is in the top ten. This TCR came from a female patient under 10 years old who had a stem cell transplant for aplastic anemia, so the T cells may come from the graft donor. The chain uses TRBV5-1 and TRBJ2-4; the match to TRBD1 covers 8 bases. The material sequenced was PBMCs, mostly from graft donor cells, taken 180 days after TCRalphabeta/CD19-depleted stem cell transplant. The CDR3 DNA reads TGCGCCAGCAGCTTGGGAGGGACAGGTTTTGACATTCAGTACTTC. Amino acids: CASSLGGTGFDIQYF.